This T cell receptor (beta chain) is from a study of OX40 agonist ivuxolimab in advanced cancers. Only in-frame clones appear in the TCRdb table, and some are missing; sequencing was by immunoSEQ multiplex PCR. The sample contains 44,000 or so clones, around 80% of which appear only once. This CDR3 has 13 residues. Germline assignment: CDR1 LNHDA and CDR2 SQIVND (reference sequence). V lost 4 bases and J lost 7, with 11 bases in between. The input for sequencing was CD4+ or CD8+ T cells sorted from blood, taken in a trial of the OX40 agonist ivuxolimab. The chain combines TRBV19 with TRBJ1-5; D might be TRBD1 (5 bases). This receptor was taken from an adult with an advanced solid tumor such as melanoma, head and neck, liver or kidney cancer. CDR3 DNA sequence: TGTGCCAGTAGTAAAGGGGCGGCGCAGCCCCAGCATTTT. It encodes CASSKGAAQPQHF.